A single count supports the clone carrying this TCR beta chain. This entry belongs to a study of shared clonotypes between healthy human individuals. Study overall: A donor's plate count was three for CD4 naive and three for CD4 memory; CD8 naive had two and CD8 memory one.

The study enrolled healthy HIV-negative adults without recent acute infections or vaccinations as donors. Division of CD4+ cells produced a CD45RA+ naive subset and a CD45RA-negative memory subset. Method: immunoSEQ multiplex PCR; TCRdb's copy keeps in-frame clones and lacks some. The profile shows about 1.1 million clones, 75% to 85% of them singletons. The sample was memory CD4+ T cells from PBMCs. Indicated subset: CD45RA-negative fraction. The receptor was derived from a man aged 18 to 30 in good health. Some clones in this sample may be carry-over from other donors' samples.

The DNA for the CDR3 is TGCGCCAGCAGCCAAGATCATGGGACTAGCGGGAGTTGGGGCGGGGGCAATGAGCAGTTCTTC. Encoded protein: CASSQDHGTSGSWGGGNEQFF. This chain connects TRBV4-1 to TRBJ2-1; 14 bases agree with TRBD2. The CDR3 has 21 amino acids. The V gene's germline CDR1 is MGHRA and CDR2 YSYEKL. The junction had 16 bases not matched to a gene; V was cut back by 0 bases and J by 6 bases.